These T cell receptor beta chains were read from a single sample in a study of blood T cell repertoires in COVID-19. This table comes from immunoSEQ multiplex PCR, and its TCRdb copy is limited to in-frame clones, with some not included. Of about 370,000 clones in the sample, 85% to 90% are singletons; the top ten hold less than 1.2%. The material sequenced was PBMCs or T cells enriched from blood (not recorded which). These TCRs come from a man between 18 and 29 years old who had recovered from COVID-19. Each CDR3 is given without its conserved first and last residue. Fields, in order: V gene, J gene, CDR3 protein.

V gene: TRBV28
J gene: TRBJ1-2
CDR3 protein: ASSLDRATYGYT

V gene: TRBV28
J gene: TRBJ2-7
CDR3 protein: ASSRLAEHYEQY

V gene: TRBV21-1
J gene: TRBJ1-6
CDR3 protein: ASSNPVREYYSPLH

V gene: TRBV7-9
J gene: TRBJ1-1
CDR3 protein: ASLGGAEAF

V gene: TRBV5-1
J gene: TRBJ2-7
CDR3 protein: ASSLNRGQFYEQY

V gene: TRBV7-9
J gene: TRBJ2-7
CDR3 protein: ASSPWMTSGRDEQY

V gene: TRBV5-4
J gene: TRBJ2-2
CDR3 protein: ASSITGRTGRSGELF

V gene: TRBV7-3
J gene: TRBJ2-2
CDR3 protein: ASSSRQGNTGELF

V gene: TRBV11-2
J gene: TRBJ1-5
CDR3 protein: ASSLSGQPQH

V gene: TRBV4-1
J gene: TRBJ2-7
CDR3 protein: ASSPPGGTSEPYEQY

V gene: TRBV10-3
J gene: TRBJ1-2
CDR3 protein: AISETGLNYGYT

V gene: TRBV19
J gene: TRBJ1-5
CDR3 protein: ASHRDRGYSNQPQH

V gene: TRBV30
J gene: TRBJ1-6
CDR3 protein: AWRFRQASSYNSPLH

V gene: TRBV9
J gene: TRBJ2-7
CDR3 protein: ASSVGLGLSGYEQY

V gene: TRBV28
J gene: TRBJ1-6
CDR3 protein: ASRGTGDGSPLH

V gene: TRBV18
J gene: TRBJ2-2
CDR3 protein: ASSPATVNPGELF

V gene: TRBV7-2
J gene: TRBJ2-7
CDR3 protein: ASSLASVIRGEQY

V gene: TRBV30
J gene: TRBJ2-5
CDR3 protein: AWSSNYQETQY

V gene: TRBV6-5
J gene: TRBJ1-4
CDR3 protein: ASSYSGSNYEKLF

V gene: TRBV5-1
J gene: TRBJ2-4
CDR3 protein: ASSLDPSGAKNIQY

V gene: TRBV15
J gene: TRBJ1-1
CDR3 protein: ATSRDAAWDTEAF

V gene: TRBV2
J gene: TRBJ1-2
CDR3 protein: ASCGTGIYGYT

V gene: TRBV15
J gene: TRBJ2-5
CDR3 protein: ATSRSPQETQY

V gene: TRBV6-5
J gene: TRBJ1-2
CDR3 protein: ASIQQGNYGYT

V gene: TRBV19
J gene: TRBJ2-4
CDR3 protein: ASSQKSGAANIQY

V gene: TRBV7-2
J gene: TRBJ1-5
CDR3 protein: ASSLQGGNQPQH

V gene: TRBV6-5
J gene: TRBJ2-7
CDR3 protein: ASSQTSGTHEQY

V gene: TRBV11-1
J gene: TRBJ1-1
CDR3 protein: ASTVGTKAF

V gene: TRBV6-2/TRBV6-3
J gene: TRBJ2-7
CDR3 protein: ASSYTGQGEASEQY

V gene: TRBV6-5
J gene: TRBJ2-2
CDR3 protein: ASSYSGQGKRELF

V gene: TRBV28
J gene: TRBJ2-1
CDR3 protein: ASSYRQGVRVVEQF

V gene: TRBV6-5
J gene: TRBJ1-6
CDR3 protein: ASNPLGTDNSPLH

V gene: TRBV29-1
J gene: TRBJ2-1
CDR3 protein: SVTRGTSGNEQF

V gene: TRBV4-1
J gene: TRBJ2-5
CDR3 protein: ASSQDLGSYETQY

V gene: TRBV19
J gene: TRBJ1-5
CDR3 protein: ASSFQGAQPQH

V gene: TRBV7-8
J gene: TRBJ1-2
CDR3 protein: ASSLLEQGTGGGYT

V gene: TRBV10-1
J gene: TRBJ1-2
CDR3 protein: ASSVTGSTRQYGYT

V gene: TRBV2
J gene: TRBJ1-4
CDR3 protein: ASSIVEKLF

V gene: TRBV7-8
J gene: TRBJ2-3
CDR3 protein: ASSTFSGTGVPDTQY

V gene: TRBV28
J gene: TRBJ2-2
CDR3 protein: ASSSGQGTGELF

V gene: TRBV7-2
J gene: TRBJ2-5
CDR3 protein: ASSLHLLETQY

V gene: TRBV18
J gene: TRBJ1-2
CDR3 protein: ASSPRQERVYGYT

V gene: TRBV6-1
J gene: TRBJ1-1
CDR3 protein: ASSEDLGSRTEAF

V gene: TRBV6-6
J gene: TRBJ2-1
CDR3 protein: ASSYRAGGPNEQF

V gene: TRBV27
J gene: TRBJ1-6
CDR3 protein: ASSFHGAGNSPLH

V gene: TRBV7-2
J gene: TRBJ2-1
CDR3 protein: ASSPSGGRYNEQF

V gene: TRBV24-1
J gene: TRBJ2-1
CDR3 protein: ATSVPGQGLNEQF

V gene: TRBV25-1
J gene: TRBJ2-1
CDR3 protein: ASSVQGRAYNEQF

V gene: TRBV7-9
J gene: TRBJ2-2
CDR3 protein: ASSWTIPGELF

V gene: TRBV6-5
J gene: TRBJ1-1
CDR3 protein: ASSPQQGLNTEAF

V gene: TRBV4-1
J gene: TRBJ1-4
CDR3 protein: ASSVGRATNEKLF

V gene: TRBV19
J gene: TRBJ1-4
CDR3 protein: ASRRGSTNEKLF

V gene: TRBV9
J gene: TRBJ1-2
CDR3 protein: ASRDDRGYYGYT

V gene: TRBV5-1
J gene: TRBJ2-2
CDR3 protein: ASSTADRTGELF

V gene: TRBV28
J gene: TRBJ2-7
CDR3 protein: ASSFGQGTYEQY